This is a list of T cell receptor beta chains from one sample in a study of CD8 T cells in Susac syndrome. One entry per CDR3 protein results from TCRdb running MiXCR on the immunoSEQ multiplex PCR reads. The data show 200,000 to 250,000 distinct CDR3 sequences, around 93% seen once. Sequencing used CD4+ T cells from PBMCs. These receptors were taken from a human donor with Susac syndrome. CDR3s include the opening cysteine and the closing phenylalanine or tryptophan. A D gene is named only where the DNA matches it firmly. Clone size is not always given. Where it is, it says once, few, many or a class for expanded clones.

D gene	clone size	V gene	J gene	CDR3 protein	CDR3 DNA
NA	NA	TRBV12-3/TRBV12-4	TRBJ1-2	CASSLGFGVVANYGYTF	TGTGCCAGCAGTTTAGGTTTCGGTGTGGTAGCAAACTATGGCTACACCTTC
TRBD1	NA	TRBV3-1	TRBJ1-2	CASSHPGQGYGYTF	TGTGCCAGCAGCCACCCTGGACAGGGCTATGGCTACACCTTC
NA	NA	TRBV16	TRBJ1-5	CASSRTLDQPQHF	TGTGCCAGCAGCCGGACCCTTGATCAGCCCCAGCATTTT
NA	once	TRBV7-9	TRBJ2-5	CASSWEGYQETQYF	TGTGCCAGCAGCTGGGAAGGGTACCAAGAGACCCAGTACTTC
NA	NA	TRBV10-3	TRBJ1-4	CAISEPRGGGKLFF	TGTGCCATCAGTGAGCCGAGGGGGGGAGGAAAACTGTTTTTT
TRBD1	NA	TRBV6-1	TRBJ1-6	CASSSQGAHSSYNSPLHF	TGTGCCAGCTCCTCGCAGGGGGCCCACAGCTCCTATAATTCACCCCTCCACTTT
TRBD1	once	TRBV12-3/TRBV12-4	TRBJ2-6	CASSGDRGSGANVLTF	TGTGCCAGCAGTGGGGACAGGGGTTCAGGGGCCAACGTCCTGACTTTC
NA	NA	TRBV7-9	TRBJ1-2	CASSPLATGGYTF	TGTGCCAGCAGCCCCTTGGCCACCGGCGGCTACACCTTC
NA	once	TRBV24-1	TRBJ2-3	CATSDQRDTQYF	TGTGCCACCAGTGACCAGCGTGATACGCAGTATTTT
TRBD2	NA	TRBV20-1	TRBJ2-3	CSASWLAGGREDTQYF	TGCAGTGCTAGTTGGCTAGCGGGGGGGAGGGAAGATACGCAGTATTTT
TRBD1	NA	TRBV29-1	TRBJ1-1	CSVEPGGQGNTEAFF	TGCAGCGTTGAGCCTGGAGGACAGGGAAACACTGAAGCTTTCTTT
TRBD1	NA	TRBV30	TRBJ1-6	CAWSTGGRNSPLHF	TGTGCCTGGAGCACAGGGGGTCGTAATTCACCCCTCCACTTT
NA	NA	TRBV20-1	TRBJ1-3	CSARAGAESGNTIYF	TGCAGTGCTAGAGCCGGGGCAGAGTCTGGAAACACCATATATTTT
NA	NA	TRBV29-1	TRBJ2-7	CSVVNSSYEQYF	TGCAGCGTTGTAAACAGCAGCTACGAGCAGTACTTC
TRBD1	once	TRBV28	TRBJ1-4	CASRPTGGHEKLFF	TGTGCCAGCAGACCTACAGGGGGCCATGAAAAACTGTTTTTT
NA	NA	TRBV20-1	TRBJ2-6	CSARGTGDSGANVLTF	TGCAGTGCTAGAGGTACAGGAGACTCTGGGGCCAACGTCCTGACTTTC
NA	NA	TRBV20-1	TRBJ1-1	CSARDHTANTEAFF	TGCAGTGCTAGAGACCATACAGCGAACACTGAAGCTTTCTTT
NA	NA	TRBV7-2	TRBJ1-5	CASSLLPDSNQPQHF	TGTGCCAGCAGCTTACTTCCCGATAGCAATCAGCCCCAGCATTTT
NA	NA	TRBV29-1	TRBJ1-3	CSVEVGGNTIYF	TGCAGCGTTGAGGTCGGGGGAAACACCATATATTTT
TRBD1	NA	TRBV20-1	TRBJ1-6	CSARERDRGDSPLHF	TGCAGTGCTAGAGAGAGAGACAGGGGAGATTCACCCCTCCACTTT
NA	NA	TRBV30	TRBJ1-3	CAWSRGTPSGNTIYF	TGTGCCTGGAGTCGGGGGACACCTTCTGGAAACACCATATATTTT
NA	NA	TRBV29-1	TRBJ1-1	CSGRFYTEAFF	TGCAGCGGAAGATTCTACACTGAAGCTTTCTTT
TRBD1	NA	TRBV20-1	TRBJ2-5	CSARDRTGDLETQYF	TGCAGTGCTAGAGACCGGACAGGGGATTTAGAGACCCAGTACTTC
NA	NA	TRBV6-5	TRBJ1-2	CASSYSLQGGNEYGYTF	TGTGCCAGCAGTTACTCCTTGCAGGGTGGGAATGAGTATGGCTACACCTTC
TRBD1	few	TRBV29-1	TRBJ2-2	CSVGQGATGELFF	TGCAGCGTGGGACAGGGGGCCACCGGGGAGCTGTTTTTT
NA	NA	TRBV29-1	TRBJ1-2	CSVDKGGYTF	TGCAGCGTTGATAAGGGCGGCTACACCTTC
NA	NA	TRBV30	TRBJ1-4	CAWARTDFNEKLFF	TGTGCCTGGGCCCGGACAGACTTTAATGAAAAACTGTTTTTT
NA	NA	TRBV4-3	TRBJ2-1	CASSDGQTYNEQFF	TGCGCCAGCAGCGATGGACAGACGTACAATGAGCAGTTCTTC
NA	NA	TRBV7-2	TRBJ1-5	CASSLGGVGNQPQHF	TGTGCCAGCAGCTTGGGGGGGGTAGGCAATCAGCCCCAGCATTTT
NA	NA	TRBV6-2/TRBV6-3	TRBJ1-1	CASSYRVEAFF	TGTGCCAGCAGTTACCGGGTAGAAGCTTTCTTT
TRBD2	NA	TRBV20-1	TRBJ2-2	CSASGGAWTGELFF	TGCAGTGCTAGCGGGGGGGCGTGGACCGGGGAGCTGTTTTTT
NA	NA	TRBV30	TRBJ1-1	CAWAGHPNTEAFF	TGTGCCTGGGCGGGACACCCGAACACTGAAGCTTTCTTT
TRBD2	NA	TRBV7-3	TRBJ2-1	CASSLGLVSEQFF	TGTGCCAGCAGCTTGGGACTAGTCTCTGAGCAGTTCTTC
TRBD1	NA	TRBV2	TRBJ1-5	CASSGQGDQPQHF	TGTGCCAGCAGCGGACAGGGCGATCAGCCCCAGCATTTT
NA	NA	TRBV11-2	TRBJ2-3	CASSFQGTDTQYF	TGTGCCAGCAGCTTTCAGGGGACAGATACGCAGTATTTT
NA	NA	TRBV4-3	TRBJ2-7	CASSQDISESYEQYF	TGCGCCAGCAGCCAAGATATTAGCGAGTCCTACGAGCAGTACTTC
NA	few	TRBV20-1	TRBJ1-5	CSASSGNQPQHF	TGCAGTGCTAGTTCCGGGAATCAGCCCCAGCATTTT
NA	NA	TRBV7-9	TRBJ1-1	CASSSEGGAFF	TGTGCCAGCAGCTCCGAGGGGGGAGCTTTCTTT
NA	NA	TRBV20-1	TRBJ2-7	CSASRAGTSYEQYF	TGCAGTGCTTCCAGGGCAGGGACCTCCTACGAGCAGTACTTC
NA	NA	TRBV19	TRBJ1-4	CASSKRSRGGSNEKLFF	TGTGCCAGTAGTAAGCGATCGCGGGGAGGATCTAATGAAAAACTGTTTTTT
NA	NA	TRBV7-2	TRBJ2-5	CASSFNGVSETQYF	TGTGCCAGCAGCTTCAACGGGGTATCAGAGACCCAGTACTTC
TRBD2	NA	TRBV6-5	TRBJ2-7	CASSYSSGGLSSYEQYF	TGTGCCAGCAGTTACTCTAGCGGGGGGCTCAGCTCCTACGAGCAGTACTTC
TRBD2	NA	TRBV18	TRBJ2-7	CASSPFLETGGYEQYF	TGTGCCAGCTCACCATTCTTAGAAACGGGAGGTTACGAGCAGTACTTC
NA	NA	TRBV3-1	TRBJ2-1	CVSSLGSGLCSYNEQFF	TGTGTCAGCAGCCTGGGCTCAGGTCTATGCTCCTACAATGAGCAGTTCTTC
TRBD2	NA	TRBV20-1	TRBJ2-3	CSASPHTSGGTDTQYF	TGCAGTGCTAGCCCCCATACTAGCGGGGGGACAGATACGCAGTATTTT
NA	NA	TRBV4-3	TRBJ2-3	CASREAGTDTQYF	TGCGCCAGCAGAGAGGCGGGGACAGATACGCAGTATTTT